A selection of T cell receptor beta chains follows, all from one sample in a study of T cell responses to AZD1222 COVID-19 vaccine. Here immunoSEQ multiplex PCR was the method, and the copy in TCRdb shows in-frame clones only, minus some. The profile shows more than 100,000 clones, around 90% of them singletons. This specimen consisted of peripheral blood, obtained on day 0 of AZD1222 vaccination. The receptors come from an adult in good health. Each CDR3 is given with its conserved first and last residue. Each record gives: clone size, V gene, J gene, CDR3 protein. Size values are once, few and many counts, or a class for expanded clones, and some rows have none.

abundance: -
v_gene: TRBV28
j_gene: TRBJ1-2
CDR3aa: CASLGVLSEYGYTF

abundance: -
v_gene: TRBV27
j_gene: TRBJ2-3
CDR3aa: CASSLSSGGSTDTQYF

abundance: -
v_gene: TRBV7-6
j_gene: TRBJ2-3
CDR3aa: CASSSIAGGTTDTQYF

abundance: -
v_gene: TRBV30
j_gene: TRBJ1-1
CDR3aa: CAWTSMGVEAFF

abundance: -
v_gene: TRBV27
j_gene: TRBJ1-5
CDR3aa: CASSWHGGDSNQPQHF

abundance: -
v_gene: TRBV7-9
j_gene: TRBJ1-2
CDR3aa: CASSFGGQGYGYTF

abundance: -
v_gene: TRBV24-1
j_gene: TRBJ2-1
CDR3aa: CATSDPGQGQFF

abundance: -
v_gene: TRBV28
j_gene: TRBJ2-7
CDR3aa: CASSVSGSHSYEQYF

abundance: -
v_gene: TRBV28
j_gene: TRBJ2-7
CDR3aa: CASRPGQSSYEQYF

abundance: -
v_gene: TRBV2
j_gene: TRBJ1-4
CDR3aa: CASRGVNEKLFF

abundance: few
v_gene: TRBV5-6
j_gene: TRBJ1-2
CDR3aa: CASIERRGPRGYTF

abundance: -
v_gene: TRBV30
j_gene: TRBJ2-1
CDR3aa: CAWSVLSGLGRYEQFF

abundance: -
v_gene: TRBV3-1/TRBV3-2
j_gene: TRBJ1-2
CDR3aa: CASSQGNYGYTF

abundance: -
v_gene: TRBV2
j_gene: TRBJ1-4
CDR3aa: CASSLQGAGEKLFF

abundance: -
v_gene: TRBV10-3
j_gene: TRBJ2-3
CDR3aa: CAISGGQGWTDTQYF

abundance: -
v_gene: TRBV15
j_gene: TRBJ1-2
CDR3aa: CATSGDGGQGANGYTF

abundance: once
v_gene: TRBV6-5
j_gene: TRBJ2-5
CDR3aa: CASSGDRGVEETQYF

abundance: -
v_gene: TRBV7-2
j_gene: TRBJ2-7
CDR3aa: CASSAKPTSGASYEQYF

abundance: -
v_gene: TRBV3-1/TRBV3-2
j_gene: TRBJ1-3
CDR3aa: CASSQGPGGNGNTIYF

abundance: -
v_gene: TRBV12-3/TRBV12-4
j_gene: TRBJ1-5
CDR3aa: CASREGTNQPQHF

abundance: -
v_gene: TRBV4-2
j_gene: TRBJ2-3
CDR3aa: CASSQDHRGTQYF

abundance: -
v_gene: TRBV10-3
j_gene: TRBJ1-3
CDR3aa: CAISEERGAGNTIYF

abundance: -
v_gene: TRBV7-2
j_gene: TRBJ2-7
CDR3aa: CASRRLAGESYEQYF

abundance: -
v_gene: TRBV6-5
j_gene: TRBJ1-2
CDR3aa: CASSYRSTYGYTF

abundance: -
v_gene: TRBV6-2/TRBV6-3
j_gene: TRBJ1-5
CDR3aa: CASSWAKQTGRGNQPQHF

abundance: -
v_gene: TRBV29-1
j_gene: TRBJ1-1
CDR3aa: CSVEITGQGAYTEAFF

abundance: -
v_gene: TRBV5-1
j_gene: TRBJ2-3
CDR3aa: CASSSDTDTQYF

abundance: -
v_gene: TRBV7-2
j_gene: TRBJ2-5
CDR3aa: CASSLVNGETQYF

abundance: -
v_gene: TRBV19
j_gene: TRBJ1-5
CDR3aa: CASSIGDRLVSNQPQHF

abundance: -
v_gene: TRBV24-1
j_gene: TRBJ1-6
CDR3aa: CATTGGGQAFSSYNSPLHF

abundance: many
v_gene: TRBV12-3/TRBV12-4
j_gene: TRBJ1-1
CDR3aa: CASSSGALEAFF

abundance: -
v_gene: TRBV11-1
j_gene: TRBJ1-2
CDR3aa: CASSPGQFNYGYTF

abundance: -
v_gene: TRBV4-2
j_gene: TRBJ1-3
CDR3aa: CASSQSRGTGNTIYF

abundance: -
v_gene: TRBV30
j_gene: TRBJ2-5
CDR3aa: CAWSRGQGGTQYF

abundance: -
v_gene: TRBV6-2/TRBV6-3
j_gene: TRBJ2-7
CDR3aa: CASSYSIGYEQYF

abundance: -
v_gene: TRBV12-5
j_gene: TRBJ2-1
CDR3aa: CASGWATGFTYNEQFF

abundance: -
v_gene: TRBV7-8
j_gene: TRBJ2-6
CDR3aa: CASSEGTGGADSGANVLTF

abundance: -
v_gene: TRBV7-9
j_gene: TRBJ2-2
CDR3aa: CARWGITGELFF

abundance: -
v_gene: TRBV5-6
j_gene: TRBJ2-5
CDR3aa: CASSLKGGGETQYF

abundance: -
v_gene: TRBV4-3
j_gene: TRBJ1-6
CDR3aa: CASSQELQGNFYNSPLHF

abundance: -
v_gene: TRBV28
j_gene: TRBJ1-1
CDR3aa: CASSLFPGVDTEAFF

abundance: -
v_gene: TRBV11-3
j_gene: TRBJ2-7
CDR3aa: CASSLGVNPTYEQYF

abundance: few
v_gene: TRBV7-8
j_gene: TRBJ1-5
CDR3aa: CASALLQGASNQPQHF

abundance: -
v_gene: TRBV30
j_gene: TRBJ2-2
CDR3aa: CAWSGRTSGRARSGELFF

abundance: -
v_gene: TRBV7-6
j_gene: TRBJ2-6
CDR3aa: CASSTPKGQSLSGANVLTF

abundance: -
v_gene: TRBV6-5
j_gene: TRBJ2-4
CDR3aa: CASNNHAGKNIQYF

abundance: -
v_gene: TRBV5-1
j_gene: TRBJ2-1
CDR3aa: CASSTSGTSGFLFGNEQFF

abundance: -
v_gene: TRBV7-9
j_gene: TRBJ1-3
CDR3aa: CASSSVGNTIYF

abundance: -
v_gene: TRBV6-5
j_gene: TRBJ2-2
CDR3aa: CASNQGGVTGELFF

abundance: -
v_gene: TRBV5-1
j_gene: TRBJ1-2
CDR3aa: CASLPDTTGGYGYTF